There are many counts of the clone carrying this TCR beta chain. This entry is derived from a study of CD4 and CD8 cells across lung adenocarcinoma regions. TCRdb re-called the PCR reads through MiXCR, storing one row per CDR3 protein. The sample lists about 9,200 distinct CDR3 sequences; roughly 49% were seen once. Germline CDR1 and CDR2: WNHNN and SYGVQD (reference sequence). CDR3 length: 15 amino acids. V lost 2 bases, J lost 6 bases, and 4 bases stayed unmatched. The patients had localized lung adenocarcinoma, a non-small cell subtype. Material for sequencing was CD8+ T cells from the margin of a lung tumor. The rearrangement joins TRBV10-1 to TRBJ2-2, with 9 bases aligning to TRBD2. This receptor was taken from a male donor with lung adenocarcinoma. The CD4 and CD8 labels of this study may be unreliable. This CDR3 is CASSERSGSAGELFF. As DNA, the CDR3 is TGCGCCAGCAGTGAGCGTAGCGGGAGCGCCGGGGAGCTGTTTTTT.